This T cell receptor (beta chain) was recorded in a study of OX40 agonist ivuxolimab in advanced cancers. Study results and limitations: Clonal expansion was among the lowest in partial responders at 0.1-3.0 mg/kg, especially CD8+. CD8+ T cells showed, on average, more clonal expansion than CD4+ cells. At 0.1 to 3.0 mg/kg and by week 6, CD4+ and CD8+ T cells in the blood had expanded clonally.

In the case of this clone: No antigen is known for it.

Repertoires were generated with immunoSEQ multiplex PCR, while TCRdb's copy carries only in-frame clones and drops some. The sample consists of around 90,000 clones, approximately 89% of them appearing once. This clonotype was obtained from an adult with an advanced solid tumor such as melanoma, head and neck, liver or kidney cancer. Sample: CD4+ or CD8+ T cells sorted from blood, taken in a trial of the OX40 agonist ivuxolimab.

CDR3 amino acids: CASSLGGPGGDEKLFF. The DNA of the CDR3 is TGTGCCAGCAGCTTAGGTGGGCCAGGGGGCGACGAAAAACTGTTTTTT. The chain carries TRBV11-3 and TRBJ1-4, with 8 bases fitting TRBD1. The J segment lost 8 bases and the V segment lost 1 base, leaving 9 bases of the junction unmatched. This CDR3 contains 16 residues. CDR1 and CDR2 (germline): SGHNT, YENEEA.